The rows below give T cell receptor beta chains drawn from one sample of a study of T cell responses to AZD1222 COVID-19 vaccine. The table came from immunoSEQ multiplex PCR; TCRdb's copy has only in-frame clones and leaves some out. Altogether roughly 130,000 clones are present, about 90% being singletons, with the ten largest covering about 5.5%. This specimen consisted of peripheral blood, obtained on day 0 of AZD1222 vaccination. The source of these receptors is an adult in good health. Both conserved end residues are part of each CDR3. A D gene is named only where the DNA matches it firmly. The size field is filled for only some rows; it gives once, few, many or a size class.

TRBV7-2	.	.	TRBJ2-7	TGTGCCAGCAGCTTAGCCTCATGGGACGAGCAGTACTTC	CASSLASWDEQYF
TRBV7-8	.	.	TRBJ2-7	TGTGCCAGCAGCTTCCGGGCTGACGAGCAGTACTTC	CASSFRADEQYF
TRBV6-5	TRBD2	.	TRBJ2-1	TGTGCCAGCAGTTACGGCGGGGGAGGTGAGCAGTTCTTC	CASSYGGGGEQFF
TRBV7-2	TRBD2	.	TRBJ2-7	TGTGCCAGCAGCTTAGCGGGACTAGCTAGGTACGAGCAGTACTTC	CASSLAGLARYEQYF
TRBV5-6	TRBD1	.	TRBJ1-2	TGTGCCAGCAGCACTGGACAGGGGCCTCTCGGCTACACCTTC	CASSTGQGPLGYTF
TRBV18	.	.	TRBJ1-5	TGTGCCAGCTCACCAGGGGCAAGCAATCAGCCCCAGCATTTT	CASSPGASNQPQHF
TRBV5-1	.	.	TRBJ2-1	TGCGCCAGTACCAATGGGGCAGTATACTACAATGAGCAGTTCTTC	CASTNGAVYYNEQFF
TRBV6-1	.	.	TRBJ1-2	TGTGCCAGCAGTGAAGCGTCGTCCGGAACCCGGGGCTACACCTTC	CASSEASSGTRGYTF
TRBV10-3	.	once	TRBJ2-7	TGTGCCATCAGGGGACGCTTCGGGCAGTACTTC	CAIRGRFGQYF
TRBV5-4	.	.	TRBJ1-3	TGTGCCAGCAGCTACCCCGGGTCTGGAAACACCATATATTTT	CASSYPGSGNTIYF
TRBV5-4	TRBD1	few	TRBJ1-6	TGTGCCAGCAGCTTGGTTGGGGGACAGGGGGCAGGGTCACCCCTCCACTTT	CASSLVGGQGAGSPLHF
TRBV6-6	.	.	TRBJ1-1	TGTGCCAGCAGTTTCGGTCCAGGCATGAACACTGAAGCTTTCTTT	CASSFGPGMNTEAFF
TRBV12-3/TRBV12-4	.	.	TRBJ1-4	TGTGCCAGCAGTTTGGCCATTGGTCGAAAACTGTTTTTT	CASSLAIGRKLFF
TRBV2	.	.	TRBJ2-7	TGTGCCAGCAGTGAAGCGCTTCGACGGAGGGGCGAGCAGTACTTC	CASSEALRRRGEQYF
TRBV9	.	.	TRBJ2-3	TGTGCCAGCAGCGTAGCAGGGGGACTAAGCACAGATACGCAGTATTTT	CASSVAGGLSTDTQYF
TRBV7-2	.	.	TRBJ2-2	TGTGCCAGCAGCTTAGTCCGGTCCGGGGAGCTGTTTTTT	CASSLVRSGELFF
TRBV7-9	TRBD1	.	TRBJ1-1	TGTGCCAGCAGCTCCTTAGACAGGGTCACTGAAGCTTTCTTT	CASSSLDRVTEAFF
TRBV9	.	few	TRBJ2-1	TGTGCCAGCAGTCATGTCAATGTCAATGAGCAGTTCTTC	CASSHVNVNEQFF
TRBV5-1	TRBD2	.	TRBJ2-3	TGCGCCAGCAGCAAGTTCGCGGGAGGCACAGATACGCAGTATTTT	CASSKFAGGTDTQYF
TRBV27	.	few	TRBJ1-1	TGTGCCAGCAGTCATCGTTTCCAGACTTTGGGGGTCACTGAAGCTTTCTTT	CASSHRFQTLGVTEAFF
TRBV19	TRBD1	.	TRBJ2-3	TGTGCCAGTAGGGACAGGTACACAGATACGCAGTATTTT	CASRDRYTDTQYF
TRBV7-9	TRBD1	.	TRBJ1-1	TGTGCCAGCAGCTCGTACTTCCAGGGGGTCAGAACTGAAGCTTTCTTT	CASSSYFQGVRTEAFF
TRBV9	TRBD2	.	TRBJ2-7	TGTGCCAGCAGCGGCTCCCTAGCGGGAGAAGGCAGCGAGCAGTACTTC	CASSGSLAGEGSEQYF
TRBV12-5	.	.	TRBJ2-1	TGTGCTAGTGGTTTGGTACAGGGGGGTTTAGCGGGATCGAACAATGAGCAGTTCTTC	CASGLVQGGLAGSNNEQFF
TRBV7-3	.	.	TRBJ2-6	TGTGCCAGCAGCTTAACAGGGTCTGGGGCCAACGTCCTGACTTTC	CASSLTGSGANVLTF
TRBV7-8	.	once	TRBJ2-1	TGTGCCAGCAGCTTCCAGCCCAACAATGAGCAGTTCTTC	CASSFQPNNEQFF
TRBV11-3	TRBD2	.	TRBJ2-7	TGTGCCCGTTTTGCGGGAGGGCCGGGAGAGCAGTACTTC	CARFAGGPGEQYF
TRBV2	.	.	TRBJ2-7	TGTGCCAGCAGTGGACGGTATTACGAGCAGTACTTC	CASSGRYYEQYF
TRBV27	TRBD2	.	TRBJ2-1	TGTGCCAGCAGCGACGGACTAGCGGGCGTTGAGCAGTTCTTC	CASSDGLAGVEQFF
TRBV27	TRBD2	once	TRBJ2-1	TGTGCCAGCAGTCTATTGGGTTCTAGCGGAACCTACAATGAGCAGTTCTTC	CASSLLGSSGTYNEQFF
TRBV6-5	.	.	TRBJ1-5	TGTGCCAGCAGTCCCCGACGGGGTAGTCAGCCCCAGCATTTT	CASSPRRGSQPQHF
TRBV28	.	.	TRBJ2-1	TGTGCCAGCAGTTTCTCCTGGACTCGACATCCTTACAATGAGCAGTTCTTC	CASSFSWTRHPYNEQFF
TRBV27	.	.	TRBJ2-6	TGTGCCAGCAGTTTATCTCCGGGGGCCAACGTCCTGACTTTC	CASSLSPGANVLTF
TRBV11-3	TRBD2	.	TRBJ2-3	TGTGCCAGCAGCTCTGGAGGGAGCGGGAGAGGGGAAGATACGCAGTATTTT	CASSSGGSGRGEDTQYF
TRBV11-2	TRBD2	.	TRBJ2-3	TGTGCCAGCAGCTTAGGGAGGACTAGCGGGAGTACGGTTACGCAGTATTTT	CASSLGRTSGSTVTQYF
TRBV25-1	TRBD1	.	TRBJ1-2	TGTGCCAGCGAACAGGGGGACTATGGCTACACCTTC	CASEQGDYGYTF
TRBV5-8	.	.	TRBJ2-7	TGTGCCAGCAGCTTGGGGCTGGTCGGCTACGAGCAGTACTTC	CASSLGLVGYEQYF
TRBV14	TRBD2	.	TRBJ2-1	TGTGCCAGCAGCCAAGATGCAATGGGACTAACCCACTACTCCTACAATGAGCAGTTCTTC	CASSQDAMGLTHYSYNEQFF
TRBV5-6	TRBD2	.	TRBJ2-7	TGTGCCAGCAGCGTGGGACTAGCGGGAGAGGTGGGCTACGAGCAGTACTTC	CASSVGLAGEVGYEQYF
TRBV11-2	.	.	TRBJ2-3	TGTGCCAGCAGCTTATCTAGCAGGGTGGTCACAGATACGCAGTATTTT	CASSLSSRVVTDTQYF
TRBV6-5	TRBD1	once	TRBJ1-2	TGTGCCAGCACCAGGGACAGTCAGTATGGCTACACCTTC	CASTRDSQYGYTF
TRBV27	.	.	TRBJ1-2	TGTGCCAGCGGCTCAGGATTCGGTGGCTACACCTTC	CASGSGFGGYTF
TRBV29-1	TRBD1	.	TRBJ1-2	TGCAGCTCAGGACAGGACTATGGCTACACCTTC	CSSGQDYGYTF
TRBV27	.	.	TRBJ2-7	TGTGCCAGCAGTCCCCTACGGGAGCACCCCTACGAGCAGTACTTC	CASSPLREHPYEQYF
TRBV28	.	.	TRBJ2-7	TGTGCCAGCAGTTTATTTTCTAGCACCTACGAGCAGTACTTC	CASSLFSSTYEQYF